This T cell receptor beta chain was identified in a study of cytomegalovirus exposure and HLA in healthy donors. The CDR3 has 15 amino acids. Germline V gives CDR1 LGHNA, CDR2 YSLEER. The V and J ends lost 4 bases and 5 bases, in that order; junction bases with no gene match: 6. Study conclusions and caveats: It was in a later analysis that TCR association rates were seen to vary by HLA locus, highest for DRB1 and lowest for HLA-C.

About this clone: Its antigen is unidentified.

The primer mix had 60 Vbeta and 13 Jbeta primers. Only in-frame clones appear in the TCRdb table, and some are missing; sequencing was by immunoSEQ multiplex PCR. The sample carries around 150,000 clones, almost 80% recorded once. This clonotype was sampled from a male donor in good health and CMV-seronegative. The rearrangement links TRBV4-3 to TRBJ2-3, with 10 bases fitting TRBD2. The sample comprised PBMCs. Written as DNA, the CDR3 is TGCGCCAGCAGCCTCACCGGGACTAGCGAAGATACGCAGTATTTT. This encodes CASSLTGTSEDTQYF.